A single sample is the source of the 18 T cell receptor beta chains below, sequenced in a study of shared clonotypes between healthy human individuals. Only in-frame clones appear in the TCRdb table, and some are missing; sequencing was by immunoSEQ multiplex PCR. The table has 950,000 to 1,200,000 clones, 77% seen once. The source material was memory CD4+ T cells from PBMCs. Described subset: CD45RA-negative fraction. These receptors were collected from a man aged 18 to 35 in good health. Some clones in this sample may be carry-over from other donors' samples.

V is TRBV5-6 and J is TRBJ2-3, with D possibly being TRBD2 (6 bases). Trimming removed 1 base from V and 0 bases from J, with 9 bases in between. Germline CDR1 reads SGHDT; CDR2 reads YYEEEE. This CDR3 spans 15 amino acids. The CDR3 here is CASSLRSGSTDTQYF. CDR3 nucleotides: TGTGCCAGCAGCTTGCGCAGCGGGAGCACAGATACGCAGTATTTT. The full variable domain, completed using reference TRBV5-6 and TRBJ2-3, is DAGVTQSPTHLIKTRGQQVTLRCSPKSGHDTVSWYQQALGQGPQFIFQYYEEEERQRGNFPDRFSGHQFPNYSSELNVNALLLGDSALYLCASSLRSGSTDTQYFGPGTRLTVL.

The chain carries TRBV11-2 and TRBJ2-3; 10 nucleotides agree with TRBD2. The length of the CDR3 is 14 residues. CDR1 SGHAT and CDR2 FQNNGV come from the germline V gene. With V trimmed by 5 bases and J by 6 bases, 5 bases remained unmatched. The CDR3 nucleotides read TGTGCCAGCAGCCGAGCGGGGGGGGGCGATACGCAGTATTTT. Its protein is CASSRAGGGDTQYF.

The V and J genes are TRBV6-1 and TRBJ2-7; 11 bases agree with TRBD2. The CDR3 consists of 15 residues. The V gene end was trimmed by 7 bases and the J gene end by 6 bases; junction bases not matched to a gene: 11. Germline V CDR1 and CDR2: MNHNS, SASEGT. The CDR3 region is CASKGASGRFAEQYF. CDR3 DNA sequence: TGTGCCAGCAAGGGGGCTAGCGGGAGGTTCGCCGAGCAGTACTTC.

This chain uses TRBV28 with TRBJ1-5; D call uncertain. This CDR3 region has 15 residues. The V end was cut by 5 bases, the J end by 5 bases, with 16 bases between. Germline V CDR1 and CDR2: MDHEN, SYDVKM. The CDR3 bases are TGTGCCAGCAGTCTCCCGGTCACAAAATATCAGCCCCAGCATTTT. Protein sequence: CASSLPVTKYQPQHF. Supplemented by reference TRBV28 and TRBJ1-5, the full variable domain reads DVKVTQSSRYLVKRTGEKVFLECVQDMDHENMFWYRQDPGLGLRLIYFSYDVKMKEKGDIPEGYSVSREKKERFSLILESASTNQTSMYLCASSLPVTKYQPQHFGDGTRLSIL.

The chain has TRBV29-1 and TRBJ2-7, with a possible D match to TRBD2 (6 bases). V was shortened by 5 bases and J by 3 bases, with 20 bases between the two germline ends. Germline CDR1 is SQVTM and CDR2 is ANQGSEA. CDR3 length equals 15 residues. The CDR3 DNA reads TGCAGCGTTCACGTGTGGGGGGAGGAGGGCTACGAGCAGTACTTC. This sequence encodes CSVHVWGEEGYEQYF.

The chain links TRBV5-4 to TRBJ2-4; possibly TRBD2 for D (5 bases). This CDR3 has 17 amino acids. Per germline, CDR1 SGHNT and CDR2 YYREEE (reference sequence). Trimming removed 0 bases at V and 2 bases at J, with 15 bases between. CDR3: CASSLVEYTGTKNIQYF. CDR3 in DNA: TGTGCCAGCAGCTTGGTGGAGTACACGGGAACCAAAAACATTCAGTACTTC.

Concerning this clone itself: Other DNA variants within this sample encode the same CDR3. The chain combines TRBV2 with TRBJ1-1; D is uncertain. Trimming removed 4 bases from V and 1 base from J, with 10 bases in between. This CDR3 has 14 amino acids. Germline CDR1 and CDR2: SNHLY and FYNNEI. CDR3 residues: CASSVIERNTEAFF. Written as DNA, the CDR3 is TGTGCCAGCAGTGTAATAGAGAGGAACACTGAAGCTTTCTTT.

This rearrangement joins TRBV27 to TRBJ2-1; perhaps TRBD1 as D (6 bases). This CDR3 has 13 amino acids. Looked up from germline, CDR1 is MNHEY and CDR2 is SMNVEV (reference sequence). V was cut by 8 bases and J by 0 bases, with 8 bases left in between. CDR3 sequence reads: CASAQGSYNEQFF. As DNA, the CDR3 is TGTGCCAGCGCACAGGGCTCCTACAATGAGCAGTTCTTC.

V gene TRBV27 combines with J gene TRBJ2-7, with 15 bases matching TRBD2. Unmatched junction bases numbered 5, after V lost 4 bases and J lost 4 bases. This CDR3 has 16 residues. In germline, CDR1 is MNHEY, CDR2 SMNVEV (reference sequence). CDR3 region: CASSSSGTSGRYEQYF. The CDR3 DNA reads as TGTGCCAGCAGTTCATCCGGGACTAGCGGGAGGTACGAGCAGTACTTC.

CDR3 sequence reads: CASSVIGTGKGTSGSRENEQFF. The CDR3 bases are TGTGCCAGCAGCGTAATTGGGACAGGGAAGGGGACTAGCGGGAGCAGAGAAAATGAGCAGTTCTTC. The V and J genes are TRBV21-1 and TRBJ2-1; TRBD2, the table's D call, lacks a check against the DNA. TRBV21-1 has pseudogene status. The length of the CDR3 is 22 residues.

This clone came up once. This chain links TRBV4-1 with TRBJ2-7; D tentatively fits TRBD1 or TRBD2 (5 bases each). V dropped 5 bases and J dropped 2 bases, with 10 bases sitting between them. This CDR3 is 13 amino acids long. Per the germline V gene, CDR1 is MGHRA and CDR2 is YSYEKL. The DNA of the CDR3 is TGCGCCAGCAGCAGGGACGCCGCCTACGAGCAGTACTTC. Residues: CASSRDAAYEQYF.

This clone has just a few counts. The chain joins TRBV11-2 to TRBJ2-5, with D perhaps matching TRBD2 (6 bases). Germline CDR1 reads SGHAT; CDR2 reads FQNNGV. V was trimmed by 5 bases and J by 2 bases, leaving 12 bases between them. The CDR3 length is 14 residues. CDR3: CASSIMGLQETQYF. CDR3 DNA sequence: TGTGCCAGCAGCATAATGGGACTGCAAGAGACCCAGTACTTC.

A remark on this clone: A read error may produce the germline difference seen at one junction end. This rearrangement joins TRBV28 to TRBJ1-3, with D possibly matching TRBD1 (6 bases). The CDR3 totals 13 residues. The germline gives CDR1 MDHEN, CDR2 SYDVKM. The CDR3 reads CASSFPTGSQTFF. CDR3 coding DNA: TGTGCCAGCAGTTTCCCGACAGGCTCCCAGACCTTTTTT.

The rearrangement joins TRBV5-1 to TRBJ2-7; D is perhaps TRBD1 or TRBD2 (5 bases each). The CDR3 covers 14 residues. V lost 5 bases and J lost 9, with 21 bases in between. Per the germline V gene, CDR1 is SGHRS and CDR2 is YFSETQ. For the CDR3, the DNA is TGCGCCAGCAGTGCCTCGGGCAGGGAGAGTGGGCAGTACTTC. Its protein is CASSASGRESGQYF. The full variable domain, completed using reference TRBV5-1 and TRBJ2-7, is KAGVTQTPRYLIKTRGQQVTLSCSPISGHRSVSWYQQTPGQGLQFLFEYFSETQRNKGNFPGRFSGRQFSNSRSEMNVSTLELGDSALYLCASSASGRESGQYFGPGTRLTVT.

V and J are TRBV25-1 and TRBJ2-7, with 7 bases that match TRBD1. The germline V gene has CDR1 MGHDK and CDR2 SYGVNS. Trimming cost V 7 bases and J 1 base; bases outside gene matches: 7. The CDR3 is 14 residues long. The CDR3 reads CASTKGGESYEQYF. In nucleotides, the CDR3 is TGTGCCAGCACCAAAGGGGGCGAATCCTACGAGCAGTACTTC.

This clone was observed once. CDR3: CAWRRWGEQFF. In DNA form, the CDR3 reads TGTGCCTGGAGGCGGTGGGGTGAGCAGTTCTTC. The chain uses TRBV30 and TRBJ2-1, with D uncertain. CDR1 and CDR2 from the germline V gene are GTSNPN and SVGIG (reference sequence). The CDR3 totals 11 residues. Between the trimmed V and J ends, which lost 3 bases and 9 bases, there was a span of 9 bases.

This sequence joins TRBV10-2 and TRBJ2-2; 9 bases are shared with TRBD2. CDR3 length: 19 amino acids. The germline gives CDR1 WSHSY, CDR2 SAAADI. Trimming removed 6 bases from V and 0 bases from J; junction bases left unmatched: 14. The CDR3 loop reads CASSDPSGLAGPNTGELFF. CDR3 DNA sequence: TGCGCCAGCAGCGACCCCTCGGGACTAGCTGGGCCGAACACCGGGGAGCTGTTTTTT.

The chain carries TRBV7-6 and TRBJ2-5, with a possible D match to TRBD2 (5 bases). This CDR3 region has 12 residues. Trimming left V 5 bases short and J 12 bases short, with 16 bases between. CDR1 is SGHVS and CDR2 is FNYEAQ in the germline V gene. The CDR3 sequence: CASSGGSGHKYF. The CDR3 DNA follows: TGTGCCAGCAGCGGAGGCTCTGGCCATAAGTACTTC.